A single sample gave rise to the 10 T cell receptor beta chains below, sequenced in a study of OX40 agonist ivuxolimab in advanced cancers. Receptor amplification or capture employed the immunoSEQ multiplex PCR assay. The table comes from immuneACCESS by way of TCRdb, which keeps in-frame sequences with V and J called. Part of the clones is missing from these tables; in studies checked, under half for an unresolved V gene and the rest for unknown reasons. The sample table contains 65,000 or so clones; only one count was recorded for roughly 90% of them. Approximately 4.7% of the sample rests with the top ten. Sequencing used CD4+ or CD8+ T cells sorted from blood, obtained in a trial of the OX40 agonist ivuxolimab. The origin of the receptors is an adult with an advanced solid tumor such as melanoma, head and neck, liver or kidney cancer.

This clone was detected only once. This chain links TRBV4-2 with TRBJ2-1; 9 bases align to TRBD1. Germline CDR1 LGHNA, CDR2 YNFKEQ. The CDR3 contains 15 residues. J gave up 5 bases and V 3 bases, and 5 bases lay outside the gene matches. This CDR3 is CASSQPDRGDNEQFF. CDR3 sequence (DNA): TGTGCCAGCAGCCAGCCGGACAGGGGCGACAATGAGCAGTTCTTC.

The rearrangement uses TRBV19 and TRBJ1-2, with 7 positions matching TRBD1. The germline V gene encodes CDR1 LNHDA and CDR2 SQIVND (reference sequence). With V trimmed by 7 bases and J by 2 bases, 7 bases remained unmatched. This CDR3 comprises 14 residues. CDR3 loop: CASTHRGRNYGYTF. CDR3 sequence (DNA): TGTGCCAGTACCCACAGGGGAAGAAACTATGGCTACACCTTC.

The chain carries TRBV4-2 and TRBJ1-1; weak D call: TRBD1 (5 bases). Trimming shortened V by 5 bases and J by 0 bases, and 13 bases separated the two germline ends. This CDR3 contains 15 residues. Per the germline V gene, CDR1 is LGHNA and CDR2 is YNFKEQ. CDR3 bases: TGTGCCAGCAGCTACCCCGGGACCTTGAACACTGAAGCTTTCTTT. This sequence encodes CASSYPGTLNTEAFF.

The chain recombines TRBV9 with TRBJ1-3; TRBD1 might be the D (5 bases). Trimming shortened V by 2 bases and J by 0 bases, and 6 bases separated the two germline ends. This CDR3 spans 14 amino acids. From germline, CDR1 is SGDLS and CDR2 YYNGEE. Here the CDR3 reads CASSVQGSGNTIYF. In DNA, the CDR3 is TGTGCCAGCAGCGTCCAGGGCTCTGGAAACACCATATATTTT. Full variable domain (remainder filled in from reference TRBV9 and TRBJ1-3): DSGVTQTPKHLITATGQRVTLRCSPRSGDLSVYWYQQSLDQGLQFLIQYYNGEERAKGNILERFSAQQFPDLHSELNLSSLELGDSALYFCASSVQGSGNTIYFGEGSWLTVV.

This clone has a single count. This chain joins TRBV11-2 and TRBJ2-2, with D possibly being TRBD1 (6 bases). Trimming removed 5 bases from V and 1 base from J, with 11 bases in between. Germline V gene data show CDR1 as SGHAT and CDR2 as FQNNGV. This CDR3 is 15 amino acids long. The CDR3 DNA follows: TGTGCCAGCAGCAAGGGGGATATGAACACCGGGGAGCTGTTTTTT. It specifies CASSKGDMNTGELFF.

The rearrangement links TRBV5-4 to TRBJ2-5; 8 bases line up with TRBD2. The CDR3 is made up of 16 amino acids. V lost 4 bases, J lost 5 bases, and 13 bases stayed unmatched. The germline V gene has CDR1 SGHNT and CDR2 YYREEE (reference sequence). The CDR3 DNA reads TGTGCCAGCAGCCAAGGAGCGGGAGTGCGCGGTGAGACCCAGTACTTC. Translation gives CASSQGAGVRGETQYF.

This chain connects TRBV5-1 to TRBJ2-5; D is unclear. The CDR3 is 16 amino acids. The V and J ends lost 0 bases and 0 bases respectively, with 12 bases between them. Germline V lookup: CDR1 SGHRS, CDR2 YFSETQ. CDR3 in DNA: TGCGCCAGCAGCTTGGATCCCCAGGCCCACCAAGAGACCCAGTACTTC. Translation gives CASSLDPQAHQETQYF.

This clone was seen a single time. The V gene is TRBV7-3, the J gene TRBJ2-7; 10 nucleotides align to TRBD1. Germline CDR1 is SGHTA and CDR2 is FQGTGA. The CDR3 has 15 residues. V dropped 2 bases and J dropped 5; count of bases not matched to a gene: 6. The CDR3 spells CASSLQGTGVHEQYF. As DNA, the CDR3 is TGTGCCAGCAGCTTACAAGGGACAGGGGTTCACGAGCAGTACTTC.

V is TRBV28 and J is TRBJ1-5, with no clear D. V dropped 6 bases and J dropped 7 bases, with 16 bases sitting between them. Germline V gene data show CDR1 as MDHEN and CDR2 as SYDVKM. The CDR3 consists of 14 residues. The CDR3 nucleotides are TGTGCCAGCAGATCACGGGAGCAAGGGCAGCCCCAGCATTTT. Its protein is CASRSREQGQPQHF.

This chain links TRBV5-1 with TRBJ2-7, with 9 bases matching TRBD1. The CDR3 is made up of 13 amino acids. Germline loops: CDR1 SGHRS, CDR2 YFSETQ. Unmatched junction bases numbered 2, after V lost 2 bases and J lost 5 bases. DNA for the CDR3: TGCGCCAGCAGCTTCGGACAGGGGAACGAGCAGTACTTC. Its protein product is CASSFGQGNEQYF.